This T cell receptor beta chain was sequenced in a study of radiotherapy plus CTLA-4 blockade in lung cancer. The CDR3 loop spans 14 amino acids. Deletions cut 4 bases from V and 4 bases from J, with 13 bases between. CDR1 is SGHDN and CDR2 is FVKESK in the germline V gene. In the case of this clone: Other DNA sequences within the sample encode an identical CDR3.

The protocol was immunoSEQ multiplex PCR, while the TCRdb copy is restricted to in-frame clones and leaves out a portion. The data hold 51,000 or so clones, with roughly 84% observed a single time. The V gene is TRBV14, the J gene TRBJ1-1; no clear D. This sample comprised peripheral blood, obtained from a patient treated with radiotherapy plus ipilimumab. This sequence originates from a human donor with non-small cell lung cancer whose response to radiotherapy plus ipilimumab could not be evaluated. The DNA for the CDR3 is TGTGCCAGCAGCCTTACACCCCCGGGCACTGAAGCTTTCTTT. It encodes CASSLTPPGTEAFF.